The TCR beta chain under discussion was sequenced for a study of T cells in narcolepsy. Study as a whole: Healthy controls were enrolled alongside patients with narcolepsy type 1 or type 2. Findings and caveats of the study: Autoreactive clonotypes reportedly recurred in blood of same and different patients, not controls. Autoreactive clone sequences were missing from some blood memory CD4+ repertoires.

Germline V gene sequence: CDR1 SGHRS, CDR2 YFSETQ. The CDR3 totals 14 residues. Deletions cut 3 bases from V and 4 bases from J, with 10 bases between. Notes on this clone: Its antigen remains unidentified.

Clones were read by immunoSEQ multiplex PCR, and TCRdb kept only the in-frame ones, dropping some. The table shows about 34,000 clones, with 82% occurring only once. The gene calls are TRBV5-1 and TRBJ2-2, with D perhaps TRBD1 (7 bases). The sequencing sample was made of CD45RA- memory CD4+ T cells from PBMCs. The sequence was collected from a human donor with narcolepsy. CDR3 in amino acids: CASSSQGGTGELFF. CDR3 DNA sequence: TGCGCCAGCAGCTCCCAGGGGGGCACCGGGGAGCTGTTTTTT.